The 30 T cell receptor beta chains below were found in one sample sequenced in a study of shared clonotypes between healthy human individuals. Data came from immunoSEQ multiplex PCR; TCRdb stores just in-frame clones and leaves some out. The sample has some 2 million clones, roughly 94% seen once. Sample: naive CD4+ T cells sorted from blood. Noted subset: CD45RA+ positively selected. The origin of the receptors is a man aged 18-30 years in good health.

Here the CDR3 reads CATSTGPPIAGTETQYF. The DNA of the CDR3 is TGTGCCACCAGCACCGGACCCCCCATTGCGGGGACGGAGACCCAGTACTTC. The chain is built from TRBV15 and TRBJ2-5; tentative D call: TRBD2 (6 bases). Germline lookup yields CDR1 LNHNV and CDR2 YYDKDF (reference sequence). V dropped 4 bases and J dropped 5 bases, with 23 bases sitting between them. This CDR3 comprises 17 residues.

This chain uses TRBV5-1 with TRBJ1-2, with 7 positions matching TRBD1. The V gene end was trimmed by 4 bases and the J gene end by 0 bases; junction bases not matched to a gene: 9. The CDR3 loop spans 16 amino acids. Germline assignment: CDR1 SGHRS and CDR2 YFSETQ. The DNA for the CDR3 is TGCGCCAGCAGCCAACTGGGAGGGGGCTCTAACTATGGCTACACCTTC. Its protein product is CASSQLGGGSNYGYTF. Full variable domain (missing parts from reference TRBV5-1 and TRBJ1-2): KAGVTQTPRYLIKTRGQQVTLSCSPISGHRSVSWYQQTPGQGLQFLFEYFSETQRNKGNFPGRFSGRQFSNSRSEMNVSTLELGDSALYLCASSQLGGGSNYGYTFGSGTRLTVV.

This sequence joins TRBV5-1 and TRBJ1-6; no firm D call. This CDR3 spans 13 amino acids. Per the germline V gene, CDR1 is SGHRS and CDR2 is YFSETQ. Trimming removed 4 bases from V and 12 bases from J, with 14 bases in between. CDR3 in amino acids: CASSPEGRGPLHF. The CDR3 coding sequence is TGCGCCAGCAGCCCCGAGGGCCGCGGACCCCTCCACTTT.

The rearrangement links TRBV12-5 to TRBJ2-7; no reliable D call. Germline CDR1 and CDR2: LGHNT and FRNRAP. The ends were cut back, 0 bases at V and 3 bases at J, with 15 bases in the middle. The CDR3 has 16 residues. CDR3 bases: TGTGCTAGTGGTTTGGTAATTGGGGTTGGGAACTACGAGCAGTACTTC. Its translation is CASGLVIGVGNYEQYF.

V and J are TRBV4-1 and TRBJ1-1; TRBD1 matches at 7 bases. Germline loops: CDR1 MGHRA, CDR2 YSYEKL. The V and J ends lost 4 bases and 4 bases, in that order; junction bases with no gene match: 6. The CDR3 loop spans 14 amino acids. The CDR3 spells CASSPLTGSTEAFF. The CDR3 coding sequence is TGCGCCAGCAGCCCATTGACAGGGAGCACTGAAGCTTTCTTT.

Worth noting for this clone: Other DNA sequences from this sample encode an identical CDR3 as well. V is TRBV5-1 and J is TRBJ2-2; TRBD2 matches 11 bases. Germline V gene data show CDR1 as SGHRS and CDR2 as YFSETQ. This CDR3 region has 16 residues. V trimming: 5 bases; J trimming: 0 bases; junction bases outside the gene matches: 3. Here the CDR3 DNA reads TGCGCCAGCAGTTTAGCGGGGGGGCCGAACACCGGGGAGCTGTTTTTT. It codes for CASSLAGGPNTGELFF.

With regard to this clone: A junction end diverges from the germline sequence, so it may reflect a read error. The chain uses TRBV18 and TRBJ1-1; 7 positions agree with TRBD1. CDR1 is KGHSH, CDR2 LQKENI, per germline. CDR3 length: 16 amino acids. CDR3 loop: CASSLTDRAGDTEAFF. Written as DNA, the CDR3 is TGCGCCAGCTCACTGACCGACAGGGCGGGGGACACTGAAGCTTTCTTT.

This sequence joins TRBV2 and TRBJ2-7, with unresolved D. Germline V CDR1 and CDR2: SNHLY, FYNNEI. V was shortened by 6 bases and J by 7 bases, with 16 bases between the two germline ends. CDR3 length: 13 residues. The CDR3 spells CASSPRTTREQYF. The CDR3 DNA follows: TGTGCCAGCAGCCCCCGGACGACAAGGGAGCAGTACTTC.

The chain recombines TRBV5-8 with TRBJ1-2; D call uncertain. The CDR3 consists of 13 residues. CDR1 SGHTS and CDR2 YDEGEE come from the germline V gene. V lost 1 base and J lost 0, with 4 bases in between. CDR3 region: CASSLRPNYGYTF. As DNA, the CDR3 is TGTGCCAGCAGCTTGAGGCCTAACTATGGCTACACCTTC.

In the case of this clone: Other nucleotide sequences from this sample produce the same CDR3. The chain uses TRBV19 and TRBJ1-6, with TRBD1 matching 9 bases. V lost 3 bases, J lost 9 bases, and 3 bases stayed unmatched. The CDR3 is made up of 14 amino acids. The germline V gene encodes CDR1 LNHDA and CDR2 SQIVND (reference sequence). The CDR3 nucleotides are TGTGCCAGTAGTATCGGACAGGGGTCTTCACCCCTCCACTTT. Translated, it gives CASSIGQGSSPLHF.

V is TRBV6-1 and J is TRBJ1-2; 10 bases map to TRBD1. The CDR3 totals 12 residues. CDR1 MNHNS and CDR2 SASEGT come from the germline V gene. The junction had 3 bases not matched to a gene; V was cut back by 6 bases and J by 8 bases. CDR3 nucleotide sequence: TGTGCCAGCAGGGGACAGGGGAGCGGCTACACCTTC. It codes for CASRGQGSGYTF.

This clone has just one count. The CDR3 DNA reads TGTGCCAGCTCACCACCGGGGGCAATGGGTTATGGCTACACCTTC. Its protein product is CASSPPGAMGYGYTF. The chain carries TRBV18 and TRBJ1-2, with D possibly being TRBD1 (6 bases). V lost 0 bases, J lost 5 bases, and 13 bases lay in between. The CDR3 spans 15 residues. CDR1 and CDR2 (germline): KGHSH, LQKENI.

This chain joins TRBV13 and TRBJ2-3, with D tentatively TRBD2 (6 bases). The CDR3 contains 14 residues. CDR1 is PRHDT, CDR2 FYEKMQ, per germline (reference sequence). The V and J ends lost 5 bases and 2 bases respectively, with 11 bases between them. CDR3 sequence: CASSRTTNTDTQYF. The CDR3, as DNA: TGTGCCAGCAGCCGGACTACGAACACAGATACGCAGTATTTT.

The chain is built from TRBV10-3 and TRBJ2-7; 9 nucleotides align to TRBD1. The V gene's germline CDR1 is ENHRY and CDR2 SYGVKD. With 10 bases clipped from V and 5 bases from J, the junction kept 12 bases outside the gene matches. The CDR3 has 14 residues. The CDR3: CATISPGQGDEQYF. Here the CDR3 DNA reads TGTGCCACCATTTCCCCGGGACAGGGTGACGAGCAGTACTTC.

About this clone: The identical CDR3 is also encoded by other nucleotide sequences in the sample. The chain is built from TRBV15 and TRBJ2-7; D ambiguous. Trimming removed 3 bases at V and 3 bases at J, with 3 bases between. Germline values: CDR1 LNHNV, CDR2 YYDKDF (reference sequence). The CDR3 runs to 11 residues. Written as DNA, the CDR3 is TGTGCCACCAGCAGGGGCTACGAGCAGTACTTC. Its translation: CATSRGYEQYF.

This clone was observed once. J is TRBJ2-5 and V is TRBV6-6; perhaps D is TRBD1 or TRBD2 (5 bases each). The CDR3 runs to 14 residues. V was pared by 4 bases and J by 2 bases, with 11 bases between. Germline lookup yields CDR1 MNHNY and CDR2 SVGAGI (reference sequence). The CDR3 DNA reads as TGTGCCAGCAGTTGGGGACGGCTGCAAGAGACCCAGTACTTC. Its translation: CASSWGRLQETQYF.

This chain joins TRBV28 and TRBJ1-2, with TRBD1 matching over 9 bases. Germline V gene data show CDR1 as MDHEN and CDR2 as SYDVKM. The V segment lost 5 bases and the J segment 7 bases; nucleotides outside the gene matches: 5. The CDR3 totals 13 residues. The CDR3 DNA reads TGTGCCAGCAGTAGGACAGGGGTGGGTGGCTACACCTTC. It encodes CASSRTGVGGYTF.

J is TRBJ2-7 and V is TRBV7-9, with D perhaps matching TRBD2 (6 bases). Germline CDR1 and CDR2: SEHNR and FQNEAQ (reference sequence). Trimming cost V 5 bases and J 9 bases, with 32 bases left between them. The CDR3 loop spans 18 amino acids. CDR3 sequence reads: CASSRSVADSRTTSWQYF. The CDR3 nucleotides read TGTGCCAGCAGCCGATCCGTGGCCGACAGTAGGACTACGTCGTGGCAGTACTTC.

The chain joins TRBV30 to TRBJ2-7; 7 bases agree with TRBD2. The junction had 12 bases not matched to a gene; V was cut back by 2 bases and J by 8 bases. Germline V gene data show CDR1 as GTSNPN and CDR2 as SVGIG (reference sequence). This CDR3 contains 14 residues. CDR3 loop: CAWSPSGPLTKQYF. The CDR3, as DNA: TGTGCCTGGAGTCCTAGCGGACCCCTTACGAAGCAGTACTTC. The complete variable domain, with remaining parts taken from reference TRBV30 and TRBJ2-7, reads SQTIHQWPATLVQPVGSPLSLECTVEGTSNPNLYWYRQAAGRGLQLLFYSVGIGQISSEVPQNLSASRPQDRQFILSSKKLLLSDSGFYLCAWSPSGPLTKQYFGPGTRLTVT.

About this clone: This same CDR3 is encoded by further DNA sequences in the sample. This rearrangement joins TRBV7-9 to TRBJ1-2; D unclear. The CDR3 covers 14 residues. Germline CDR1 and CDR2: SEHNR and FQNEAQ (reference sequence). V was shortened by 1 base and J by 4 bases, with 10 bases between the two germline ends. The CDR3 sequence: CASSLEGGLYGYTF. CDR3 DNA: TGTGCCAGCAGCTTAGAGGGCGGACTCTATGGCTACACCTTC.

V is TRBV7-9 and J is TRBJ1-3; possible D gene TRBD1, 6 bases. The V end lost 5 bases, the J end lost 1 base, and 18 bases lay between the germline ends. CDR1 and CDR2 from the germline V gene are SEHNR and FQNEAQ (reference sequence). CDR3 size: 17 residues. The CDR3 loop is CASSPSGVFGSGNTIYF. CDR3 in DNA: TGTGCCAGCAGCCCCTCAGGGGTTTTTGGGTCTGGAAACACCATATATTTT.

The chain uses TRBV6-5 and TRBJ1-1, with D maybe TRBD1 (5 bases). Deletions cut 5 bases from V and 2 bases from J, with 12 bases between. The CDR3 is 14 residues long. Germline V gene data show CDR1 as MNHEY and CDR2 as SVGAGI. This chain's CDR3 is CASSGSGPNTEAFF. CDR3 DNA: TGTGCCAGCAGTGGATCGGGACCAAACACTGAAGCTTTCTTT.

About this clone: At one boundary the junction diverges from the germline segment, which might be a read error. The genes are TRBV7-2 and TRBJ2-5; 14 nucleotides agree with TRBD2. The CDR3 loop spans 13 amino acids. Germline CDR1 SGHTA, CDR2 FQGNSA. The CDR3 loop reads CASSTGTSGRVNF. CDR3 nucleotides: TGTGCCAGCAGCACAGGGACTAGCGGGAGAGTAAACTTC.

This clone has a handful of counts. V gene TRBV30 combines with J gene TRBJ1-1; D not resolved. The germline gives CDR1 GTSNPN, CDR2 SVGIG (reference sequence). V lost 5 bases and J 10 bases, leaving 14 bases between the germline ends. The CDR3 has 11 amino acids. Here the CDR3 reads CAWRRAGGAFF. The CDR3 bases are TGTGCCTGGCGGCGGGCTGGAGGAGCTTTCTTT.

The chain links TRBV12-1 to TRBJ2-5; the D call of TRBD1 is as the table states it, not checked on the DNA. TRBV12-1 is given as a pseudogene. CDR3 length equals 17 residues. The CDR3 loop is CASNFNWWWTDQETQYF. The CDR3 DNA follows: TGTGCCAGCAACTTCAATTGGTGGTGGACAGACCAAGAGACCCAGTACTTC.

The gene calls are TRBV30 and TRBJ1-5, with D possibly being TRBD1 (5 bases). The CDR3 spans 14 residues. Per germline, CDR1 GTSNPN and CDR2 SVGIG (reference sequence). V lost 4 bases, J lost 4 bases, and 14 bases lay in between. The CDR3 DNA is TGTGCCTGGACCTCTGGGGGGGGGAATCAGCCCCAGCATTTT. Translation gives CAWTSGGGNQPQHF. The full variable domain, its missing parts supplied by reference TRBV30 and TRBJ1-5, is SQTIHQWPATLVQPVGSPLSLECTVEGTSNPNLYWYRQAAGRGLQLLFYSVGIGQISSEVPQNLSASRPQDRQFILSSKKLLLSDSGFYLCAWTSGGGNQPQHFGDGTRLSIL.

CDR3 bases: TGCGCCAGCAGCCAAGAAGACGGGTGGAATTCACCCCTCCACTTT. It encodes CASSQEDGWNSPLHF. The rearrangement uses TRBV4-1 and TRBJ1-6, with unresolved D. This CDR3 has 15 residues. V dropped 0 bases and J dropped 7 bases, with 10 bases sitting between them. Germline V CDR1 and CDR2: MGHRA, YSYEKL.

As for this clone: Other nucleotide sequences from this sample produce the same CDR3. The V and J genes are TRBV5-6 and TRBJ1-3; unclear D gene. The CDR3 runs to 15 residues. V was shortened by 0 bases and J by 1 base, with 8 bases between the two germline ends. The V gene's germline CDR1 is SGHDT and CDR2 YYEEEE. CDR3 region: CASSLGPGSGNTIYF. The CDR3 DNA follows: TGTGCCAGCAGCTTGGGGCCAGGTTCTGGAAACACCATATATTTT.

On this clone itself: Other DNA sequences in the sample encode the same CDR3. This chain uses TRBV9 with TRBJ1-3; D not resolved. Trimming pared 2 bases from V and 0 bases from J, leaving 9 bases between. Germline CDR1 is SGDLS and CDR2 is YYNGEE. CDR3 length: 15 amino acids. CDR3: CASSVGRNSGNTIYF. In DNA form, the CDR3 reads TGTGCCAGCAGCGTTGGACGGAACTCTGGAAACACCATATATTTT. The full variable domain, its missing parts supplied by reference TRBV9 and TRBJ1-3, is DSGVTQTPKHLITATGQRVTLRCSPRSGDLSVYWYQQSLDQGLQFLIQYYNGEERAKGNILERFSAQQFPDLHSELNLSSLELGDSALYFCASSVGRNSGNTIYFGEGSWLTVV.

This sequence joins TRBV28 and TRBJ2-2; no clear D. The CDR3 spans 14 residues. Germline V gives CDR1 MDHEN, CDR2 SYDVKM. Trimming stripped 6 bases from V and 3 bases from J, with 11 bases between. The CDR3 region has the DNA TGTGCCAGCAGCACCTATATGCACACCGGGGAGCTGTTTTTT. This encodes CASSTYMHTGELFF.